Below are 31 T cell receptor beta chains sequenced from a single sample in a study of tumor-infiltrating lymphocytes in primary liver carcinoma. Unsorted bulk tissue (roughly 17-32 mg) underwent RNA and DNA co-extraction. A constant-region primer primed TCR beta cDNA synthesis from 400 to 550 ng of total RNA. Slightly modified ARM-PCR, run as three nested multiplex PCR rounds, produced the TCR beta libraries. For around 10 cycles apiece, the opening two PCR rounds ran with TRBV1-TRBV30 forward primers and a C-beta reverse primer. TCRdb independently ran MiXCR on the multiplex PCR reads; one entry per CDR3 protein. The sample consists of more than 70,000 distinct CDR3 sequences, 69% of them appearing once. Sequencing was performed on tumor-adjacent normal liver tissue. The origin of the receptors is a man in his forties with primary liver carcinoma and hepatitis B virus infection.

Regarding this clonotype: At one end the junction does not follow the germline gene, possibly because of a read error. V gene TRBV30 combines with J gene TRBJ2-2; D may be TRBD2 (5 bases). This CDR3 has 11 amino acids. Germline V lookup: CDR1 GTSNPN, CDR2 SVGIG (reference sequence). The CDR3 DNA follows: TGTGCCTCCCAAGGGCACGGGGAACTGTTTTTT. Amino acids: CASQGHGELFF.

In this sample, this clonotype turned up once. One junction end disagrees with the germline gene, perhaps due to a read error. The CDR3 protein is CASSLCSSFEQYF. Written as DNA, the CDR3 is TGTGCCAGCAGTTTATGCAGCTCCTTCGAGCAGTACTTC. The chain is built from TRBV12-3 or TRBV12-4 and TRBJ2-7; D is unresolved. There are 13 residues in the CDR3.

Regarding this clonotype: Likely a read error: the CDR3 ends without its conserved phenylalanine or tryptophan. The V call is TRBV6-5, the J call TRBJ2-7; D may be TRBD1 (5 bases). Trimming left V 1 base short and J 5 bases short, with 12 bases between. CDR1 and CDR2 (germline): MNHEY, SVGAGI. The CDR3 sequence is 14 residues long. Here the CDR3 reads CASSYYRYNHEQYL. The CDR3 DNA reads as TGTGCCAGCAGTTACTACAGGTACAACCACGAGCAGTACTTA.

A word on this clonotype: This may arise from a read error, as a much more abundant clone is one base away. The CDR3 DNA reads as TGTGCCAGCAGCCCCCAAAACGGCGAGTCCCAGTACTTC. It specifies CASSPQNGESQYF. The chain is built from TRBV5-4 and TRBJ2-5; D is unclear. The V and J ends lost 4 bases and 9 bases respectively, with 16 bases between them. This CDR3 is built from 13 residues. CDR1 is SGHNT, CDR2 YYREEE, per germline (reference sequence).

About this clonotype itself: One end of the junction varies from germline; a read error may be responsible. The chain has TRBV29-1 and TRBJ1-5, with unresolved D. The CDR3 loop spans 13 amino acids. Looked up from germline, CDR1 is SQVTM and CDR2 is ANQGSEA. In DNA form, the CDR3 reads TGCAGTGTTGTGTCTGCGGGAGTATCAGCCCAGCATTTT. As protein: CSVVSAGVSAQHF.

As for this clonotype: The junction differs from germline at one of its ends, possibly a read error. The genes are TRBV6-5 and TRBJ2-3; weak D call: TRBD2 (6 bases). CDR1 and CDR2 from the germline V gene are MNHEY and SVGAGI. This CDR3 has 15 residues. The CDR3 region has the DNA TGTGCCAGCAGTTACTTCCATCCAGGGACTGATACGCGGTATTTT. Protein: CASSYFHPGTDTRYF.

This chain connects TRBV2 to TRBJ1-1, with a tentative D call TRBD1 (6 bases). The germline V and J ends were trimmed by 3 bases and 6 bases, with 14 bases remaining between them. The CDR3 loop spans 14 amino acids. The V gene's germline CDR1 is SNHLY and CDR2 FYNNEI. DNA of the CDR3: TGTGCCAGCAGTGATGGGCAGGGGTCCCCTGAAGCTTTCTTT. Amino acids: CASSDGQGSPEAFF.

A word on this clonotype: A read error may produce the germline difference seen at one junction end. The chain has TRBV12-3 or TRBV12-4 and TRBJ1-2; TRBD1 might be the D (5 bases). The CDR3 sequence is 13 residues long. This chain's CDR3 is CVSSTSGSSGYTF. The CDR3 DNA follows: TGTGTCAGCAGTACATCAGGGTCGTCCGGCTATACCTTC.

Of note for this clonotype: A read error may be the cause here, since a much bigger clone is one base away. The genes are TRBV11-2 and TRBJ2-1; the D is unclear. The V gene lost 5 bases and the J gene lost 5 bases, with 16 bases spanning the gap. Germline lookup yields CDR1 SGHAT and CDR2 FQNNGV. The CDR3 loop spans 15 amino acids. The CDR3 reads CASSLPQCVDNEQFF. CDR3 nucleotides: TGTGCCAGCAGCCTCCCACAGTGTGTTGACAATGAGCAGTTCTTC.

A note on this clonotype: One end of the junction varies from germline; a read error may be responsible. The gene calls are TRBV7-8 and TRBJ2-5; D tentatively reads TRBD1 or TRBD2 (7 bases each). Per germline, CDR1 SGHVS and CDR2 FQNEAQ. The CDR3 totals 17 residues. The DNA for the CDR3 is TGTGCCAGCAGCCCCGAGCGGGGCAGGGGGTTTGCAGAGACCCAGAACTTC. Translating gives CASSPERGRGFAETQNF.

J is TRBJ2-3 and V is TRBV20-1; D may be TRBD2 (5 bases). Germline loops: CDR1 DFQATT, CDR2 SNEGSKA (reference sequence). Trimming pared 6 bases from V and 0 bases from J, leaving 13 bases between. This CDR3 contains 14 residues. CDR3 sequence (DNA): TGCAGTGCCGTCACTAGAGGGAGCACAGATACGCAGTATTTT. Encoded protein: CSAVTRGSTDTQYF.

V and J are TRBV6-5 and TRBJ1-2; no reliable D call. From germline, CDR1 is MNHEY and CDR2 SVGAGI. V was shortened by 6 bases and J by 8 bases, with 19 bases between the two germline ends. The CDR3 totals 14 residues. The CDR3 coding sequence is TGTGCCAGCAGCCAGCAAGGCAGGTCGGGAGGCTACACCTTC. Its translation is CASSQQGRSGGYTF.

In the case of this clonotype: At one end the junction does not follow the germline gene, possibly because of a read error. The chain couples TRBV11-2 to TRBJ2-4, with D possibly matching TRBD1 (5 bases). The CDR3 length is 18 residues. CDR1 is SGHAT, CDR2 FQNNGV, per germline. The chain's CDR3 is CASSPTGASTMTKTIQYF. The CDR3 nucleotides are TGTGCCAGCAGCCCAACTGGGGCTTCCACGATGACCAAAACCATTCAGTACTTC. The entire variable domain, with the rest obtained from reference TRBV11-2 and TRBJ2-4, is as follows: EAGVAQSPRYKIIEKRQSVAFWCNPISGHATLYWYQQILGQGPKLLIQFQNNGVVDDSQLPKDRFSAERLKGVDSTLKIQPAKLEDSAVYLCASSPTGASTMTKTIQYFGAGTRLSVL.

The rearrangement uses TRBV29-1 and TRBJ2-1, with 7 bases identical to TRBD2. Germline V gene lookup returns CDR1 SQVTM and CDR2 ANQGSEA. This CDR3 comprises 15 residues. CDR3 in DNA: TGCAGTGATGATGAGTGGAGCGGGATCTACAATGAGCAGTTCTTC. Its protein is CSDDEWSGIYNEQFF.

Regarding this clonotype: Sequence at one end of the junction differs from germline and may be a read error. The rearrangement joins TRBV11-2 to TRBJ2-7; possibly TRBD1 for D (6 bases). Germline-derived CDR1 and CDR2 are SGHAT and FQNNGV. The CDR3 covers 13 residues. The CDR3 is CASGYSQGYVQCF. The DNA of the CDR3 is TGTGCCAGCGGCTATTCACAGGGTTACGTGCAGTGCTTC.

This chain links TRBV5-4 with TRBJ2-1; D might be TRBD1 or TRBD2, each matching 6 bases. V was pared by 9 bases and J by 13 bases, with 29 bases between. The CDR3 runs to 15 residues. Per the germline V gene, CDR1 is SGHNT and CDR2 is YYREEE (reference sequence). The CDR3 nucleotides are TGTGCCACCAGTTTGGGGGGCCCCAATTCCCCCGTACAGTTCTTC. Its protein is CATSLGGPNSPVQFF.

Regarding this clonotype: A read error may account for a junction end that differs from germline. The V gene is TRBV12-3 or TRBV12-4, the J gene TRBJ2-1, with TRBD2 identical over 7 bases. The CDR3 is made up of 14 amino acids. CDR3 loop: CASKGLTGYNEQSF. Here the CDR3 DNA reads TGTGCCAGCAAGGGACTAACGGGGTACAATGAGCAGTCCTTC.

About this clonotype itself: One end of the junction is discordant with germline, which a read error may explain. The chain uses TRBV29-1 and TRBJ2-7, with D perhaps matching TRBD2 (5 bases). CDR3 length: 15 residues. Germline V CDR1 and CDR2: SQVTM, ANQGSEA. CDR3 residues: CSVEEERYGSYEQYF. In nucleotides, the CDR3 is TGTAGCGTTGAAGAAGAACGGTATGGGAGCTACGAGCAGTACTTC.

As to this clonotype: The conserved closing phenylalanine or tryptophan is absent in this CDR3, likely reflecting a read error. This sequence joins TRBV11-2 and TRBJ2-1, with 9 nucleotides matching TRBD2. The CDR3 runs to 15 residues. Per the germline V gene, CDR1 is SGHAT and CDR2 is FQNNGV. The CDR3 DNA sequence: TGTACCAGCAGCCCCGGGACTAGCAACTATAATGAGCAGTTCTAC. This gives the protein CTSSPGTSNYNEQFY.

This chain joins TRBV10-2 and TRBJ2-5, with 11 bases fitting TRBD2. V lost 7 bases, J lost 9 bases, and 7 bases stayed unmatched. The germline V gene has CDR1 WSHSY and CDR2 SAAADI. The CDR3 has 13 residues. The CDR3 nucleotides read TGCGCCAGCAAAACTAGCGGGAGCGATTCCCAGTACTTC. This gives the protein CASKTSGSDSQYF.

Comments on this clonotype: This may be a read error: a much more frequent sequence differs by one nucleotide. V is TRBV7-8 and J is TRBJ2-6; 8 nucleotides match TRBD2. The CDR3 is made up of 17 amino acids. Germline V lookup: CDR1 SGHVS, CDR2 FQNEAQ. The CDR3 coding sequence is TGTGCCAGCACCTTAGACGGGAGGGGGGCTGGGGCCAACGTCCTGACTTTC. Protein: CASTLDGRGAGANVLTF.

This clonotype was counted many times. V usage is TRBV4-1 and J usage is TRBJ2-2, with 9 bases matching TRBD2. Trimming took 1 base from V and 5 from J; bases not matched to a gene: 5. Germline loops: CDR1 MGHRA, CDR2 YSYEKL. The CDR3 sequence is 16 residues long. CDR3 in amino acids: CASSQVTAGGTGELFF. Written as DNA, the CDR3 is TGCGCCAGCAGCCAAGTAACAGCGGGAGGAACCGGGGAGCTGTTTTTT.

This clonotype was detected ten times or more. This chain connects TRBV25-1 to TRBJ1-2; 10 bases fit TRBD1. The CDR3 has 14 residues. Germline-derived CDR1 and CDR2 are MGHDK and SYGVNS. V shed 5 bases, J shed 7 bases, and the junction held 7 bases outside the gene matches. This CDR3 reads CASSHDRGRSGYTF. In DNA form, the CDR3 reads TGTGCCAGCAGTCACGACAGGGGGCGAAGTGGCTACACCTTC.

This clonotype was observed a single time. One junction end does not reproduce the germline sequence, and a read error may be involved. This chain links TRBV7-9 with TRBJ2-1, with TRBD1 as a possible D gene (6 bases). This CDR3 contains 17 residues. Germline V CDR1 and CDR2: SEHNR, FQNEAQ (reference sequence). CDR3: CATSLPYQGPKTDEQFF. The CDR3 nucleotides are TGTGCCACCAGCTTACCATATCAGGGGCCTAAAACAGATGAGCAGTTCTTC.

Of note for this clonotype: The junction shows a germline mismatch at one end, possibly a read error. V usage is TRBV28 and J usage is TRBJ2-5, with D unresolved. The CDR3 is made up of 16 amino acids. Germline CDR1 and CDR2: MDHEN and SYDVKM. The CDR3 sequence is CASSFPLQEMGETQYF. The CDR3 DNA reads TGCGCCAGCAGTTTTCCCCTCCAGGAGATGGGAGAGACCCAGTACTTC.

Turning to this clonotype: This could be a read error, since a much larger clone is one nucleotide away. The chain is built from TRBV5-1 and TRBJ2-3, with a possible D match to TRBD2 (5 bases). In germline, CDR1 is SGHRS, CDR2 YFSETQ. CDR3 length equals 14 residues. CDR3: CASSLAGGAETQYF. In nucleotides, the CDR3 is TGCGCCAGCAGCTTGGCTGGAGGCGCAGAAACGCAGTATTTT.

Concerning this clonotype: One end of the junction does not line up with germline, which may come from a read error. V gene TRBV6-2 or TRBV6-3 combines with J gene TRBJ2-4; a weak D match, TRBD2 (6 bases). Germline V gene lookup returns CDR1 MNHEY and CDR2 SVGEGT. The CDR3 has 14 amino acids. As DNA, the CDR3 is TGTGCCAGCAGTCCAGGGACTGACAAAGACATTCGGTACTTC. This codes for CASSPGTDKDIRYF.

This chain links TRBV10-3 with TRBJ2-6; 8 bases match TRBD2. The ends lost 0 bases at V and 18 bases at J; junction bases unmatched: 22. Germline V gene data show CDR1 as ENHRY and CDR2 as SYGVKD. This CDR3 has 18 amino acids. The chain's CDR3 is CAISESPSGPSGANIQTF. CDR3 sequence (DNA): TGTGCCATCAGTGAGTCGCCTAGCGGGCCCTCTGGGGCCAACATCCAGACTTTC.

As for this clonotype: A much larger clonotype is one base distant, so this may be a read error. CDR3 coding DNA: TGCGCCAGCACCCTCCTAGTGGGCGGTTACAATGAGCAGTTCTTC. Amino acids: CASTLLVGGYNEQFF. V and J are TRBV5-1 and TRBJ2-1; D is undetermined. The V end was cut by 6 bases, the J end by 4 bases, with 17 bases between. The CDR3 length is 15 residues. The germline gives CDR1 SGHRS, CDR2 YFSETQ.

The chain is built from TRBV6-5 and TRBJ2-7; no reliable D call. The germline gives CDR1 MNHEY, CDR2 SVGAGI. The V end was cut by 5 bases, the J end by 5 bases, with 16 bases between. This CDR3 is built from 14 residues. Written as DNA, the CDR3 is TGTGCCAGCAGTCCCTCTGGTCGTGTTAACGAGCAGTACTTC. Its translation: CASSPSGRVNEQYF.

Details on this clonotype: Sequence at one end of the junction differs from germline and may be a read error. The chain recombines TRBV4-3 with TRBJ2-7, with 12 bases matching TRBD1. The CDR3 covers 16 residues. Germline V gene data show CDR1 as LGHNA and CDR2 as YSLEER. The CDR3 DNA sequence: TGCACCAGCAGCCAAGGGGCCGGGACAGGGGGCTACGTGCAGTACTTC. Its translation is CTSSQGAGTGGYVQYF.